This T cell receptor (beta chain) emerged from a study of spatial heterogeneity in lung cancer. Overall study context: Each time, sequencing found more beta-chain sequences than alpha-chain sequences.

This clonotype is medium-sized in the sample. Time point here: sample taken at primary tumor resection. Unsorted tumor, nontumor lung tissue or cryopreserved PBMC supplied the whole RNA. The approximately 70 donors had untreated early-stage non-small cell lung cancer. V dropped 0 bases and J dropped 7; count of bases not matched to a gene: 6. CDR3 length: 15 residues. All TCR cDNA molecules were individually tagged with a unique molecular identifier. TCRdb passed the 5' RACE reads through MiXCR, listing each CDR3 protein once. The data hold approximately 2,200 distinct CDR3 sequences, with 17% observed a single time.

The chain has TRBV12-3 or TRBV12-4 and TRBJ1-2; 9 bases are shared with TRBD1. The specimen comprised PBMCs, sampled at surgery. The source of this sequence is a male donor with early-stage non-small cell lung cancer. CDR3 in amino acids: CASSLAGQGYGGYTF. CDR3 sequence (DNA): TGTGCCAGCAGTTTAGCGGGACAGGGATATGGTGGCTACACCTTC.